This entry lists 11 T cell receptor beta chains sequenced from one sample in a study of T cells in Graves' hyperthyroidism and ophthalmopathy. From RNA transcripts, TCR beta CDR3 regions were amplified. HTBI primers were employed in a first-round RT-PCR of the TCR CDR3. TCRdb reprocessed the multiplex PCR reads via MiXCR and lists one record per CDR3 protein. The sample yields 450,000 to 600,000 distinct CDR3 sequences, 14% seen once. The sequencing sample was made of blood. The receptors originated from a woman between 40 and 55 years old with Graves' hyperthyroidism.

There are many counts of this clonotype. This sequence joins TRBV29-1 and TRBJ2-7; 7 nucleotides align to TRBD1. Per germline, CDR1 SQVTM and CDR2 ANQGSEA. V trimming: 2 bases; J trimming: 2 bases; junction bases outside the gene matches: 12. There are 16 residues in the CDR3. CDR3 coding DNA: TGCAGCGTTGAAAAATTAGACAGGGAAGAAACCTACGAGCAGTACTTC. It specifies CSVEKLDREETYEQYF.

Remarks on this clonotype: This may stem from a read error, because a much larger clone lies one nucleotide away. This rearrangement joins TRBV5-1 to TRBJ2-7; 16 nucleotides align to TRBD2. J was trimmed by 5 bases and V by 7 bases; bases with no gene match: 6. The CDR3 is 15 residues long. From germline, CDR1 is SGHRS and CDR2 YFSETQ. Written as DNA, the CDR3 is TGCGCCAGCGGCTGGGGACTAGCGGGAGGGGACGAGCAGTACTTC. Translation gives CASGWGLAGGDEQYF.

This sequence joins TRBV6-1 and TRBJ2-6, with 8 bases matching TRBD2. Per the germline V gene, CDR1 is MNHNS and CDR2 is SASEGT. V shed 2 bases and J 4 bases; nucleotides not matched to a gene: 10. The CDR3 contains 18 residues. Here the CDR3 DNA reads TGTGCCAGCAGTGAAATTGGATTCGGGGGGGGCGGGGCCAACGTCCTGACTTTC. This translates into CASSEIGFGGGGANVLTF.

The CDR3 DNA follows: TGTGCCAGCAGTGAAGCTGGGGGGACCTTCACCGGGGAGCTGTTTTTT. Translated, it gives CASSEAGGTFTGELFF. The chain uses TRBV6-1 and TRBJ2-2; D is perhaps TRBD2 (6 bases). The CDR3 spans 16 residues. The germline V gene encodes CDR1 MNHNS and CDR2 SASEGT. V was trimmed by 0 bases and J by 4 bases, leaving 12 bases between them.

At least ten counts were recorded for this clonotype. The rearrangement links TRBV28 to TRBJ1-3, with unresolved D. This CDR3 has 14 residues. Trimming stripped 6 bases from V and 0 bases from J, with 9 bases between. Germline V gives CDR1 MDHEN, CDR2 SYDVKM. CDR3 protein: CASSTDTSGNTIYF. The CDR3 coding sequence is TGTGCCAGCAGCACTGACACCTCTGGAAACACCATATATTTT.

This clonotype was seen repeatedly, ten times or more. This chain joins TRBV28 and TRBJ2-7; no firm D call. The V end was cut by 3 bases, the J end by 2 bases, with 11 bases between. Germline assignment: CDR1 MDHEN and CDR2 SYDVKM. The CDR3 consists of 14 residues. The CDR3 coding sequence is TGTGCCAGCAGTTTTGGACGGGCCGCCTACGAGCAGTACTTC. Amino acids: CASSFGRAAYEQYF. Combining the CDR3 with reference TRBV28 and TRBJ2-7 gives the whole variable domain DVKVTQSSRYLVKRTGEKVFLECVQDMDHENMFWYRQDPGLGLRLIYFSYDVKMKEKGDIPEGYSVSREKKERFSLILESASTNQTSMYLCASSFGRAAYEQYFGPGTRLTVT.

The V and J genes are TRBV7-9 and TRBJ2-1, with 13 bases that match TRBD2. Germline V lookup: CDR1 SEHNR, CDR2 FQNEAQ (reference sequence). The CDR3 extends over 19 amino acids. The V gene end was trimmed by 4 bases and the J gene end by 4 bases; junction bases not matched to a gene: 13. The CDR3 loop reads CASSSTETSGRTEYNEQFF. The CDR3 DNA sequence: TGTGCCAGCAGCTCCACCGAGACTAGCGGGAGGACGGAATACAATGAGCAGTTCTTC.

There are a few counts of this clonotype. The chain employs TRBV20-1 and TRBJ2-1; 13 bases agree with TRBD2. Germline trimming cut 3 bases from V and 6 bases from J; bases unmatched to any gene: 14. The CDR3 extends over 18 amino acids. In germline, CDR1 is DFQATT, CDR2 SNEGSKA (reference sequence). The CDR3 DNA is TGCAGTGCTAGGGGGGTCGGACTAGCGGGAGTGGGGGTCAATGAGCAGTTCTTC. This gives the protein CSARGVGLAGVGVNEQFF.

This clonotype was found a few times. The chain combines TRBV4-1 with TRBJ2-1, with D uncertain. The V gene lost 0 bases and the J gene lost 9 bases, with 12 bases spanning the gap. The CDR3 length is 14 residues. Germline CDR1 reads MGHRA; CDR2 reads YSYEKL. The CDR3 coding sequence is TGCGCCAGCAGCCAAGATCGAGGAGAGGCTGAGCAGTTCTTC. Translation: CASSQDRGEAEQFF.

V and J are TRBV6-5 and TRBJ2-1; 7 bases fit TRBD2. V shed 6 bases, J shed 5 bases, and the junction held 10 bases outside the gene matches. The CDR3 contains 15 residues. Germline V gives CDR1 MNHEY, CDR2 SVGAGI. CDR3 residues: CASRDPASGHNEQFF. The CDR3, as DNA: TGTGCCAGCAGAGACCCGGCTAGCGGACACAATGAGCAGTTCTTC.

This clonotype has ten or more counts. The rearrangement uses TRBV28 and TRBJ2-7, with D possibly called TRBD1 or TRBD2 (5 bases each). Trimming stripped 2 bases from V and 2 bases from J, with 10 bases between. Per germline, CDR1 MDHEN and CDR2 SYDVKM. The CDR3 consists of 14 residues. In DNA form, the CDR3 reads TGTGCCAGCAGTTTAAGGGACGTCGCCTACGAGCAGTACTTC. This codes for CASSLRDVAYEQYF.